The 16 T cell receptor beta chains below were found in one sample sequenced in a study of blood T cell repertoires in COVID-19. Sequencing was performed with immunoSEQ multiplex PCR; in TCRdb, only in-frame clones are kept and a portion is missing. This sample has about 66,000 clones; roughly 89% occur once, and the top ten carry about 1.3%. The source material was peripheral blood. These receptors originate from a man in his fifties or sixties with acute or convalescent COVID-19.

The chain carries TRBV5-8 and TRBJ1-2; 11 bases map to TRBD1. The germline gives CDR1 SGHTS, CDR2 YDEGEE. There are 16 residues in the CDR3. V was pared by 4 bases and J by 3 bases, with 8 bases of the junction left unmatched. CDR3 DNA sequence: TGTGCCAGCAGCACCACGGGGGACAGGGGGGACTATGGCTACACCTTC. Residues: CASSTTGDRGDYGYTF.

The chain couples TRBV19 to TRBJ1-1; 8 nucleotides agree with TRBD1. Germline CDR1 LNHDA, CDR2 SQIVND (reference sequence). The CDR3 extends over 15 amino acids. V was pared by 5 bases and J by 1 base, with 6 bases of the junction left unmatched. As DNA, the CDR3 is TGTGCCAGTAGTGGGGGACAGGCGAGGAACACTGAAGCTTTCTTT. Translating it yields CASSGGQARNTEAFF.

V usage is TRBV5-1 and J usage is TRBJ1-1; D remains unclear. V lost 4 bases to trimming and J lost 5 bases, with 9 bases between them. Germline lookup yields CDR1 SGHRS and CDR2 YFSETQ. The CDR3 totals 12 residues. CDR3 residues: CASSRGWTEAFF. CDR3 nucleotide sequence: TGCGCCAGCAGCCGCGGGTGGACTGAAGCTTTCTTT. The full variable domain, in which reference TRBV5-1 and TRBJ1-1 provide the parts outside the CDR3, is KAGVTQTPRYLIKTRGQQVTLSCSPISGHRSVSWYQQTPGQGLQFLFEYFSETQRNKGNFPGRFSGRQFSNSRSEMNVSTLELGDSALYLCASSRGWTEAFFGQGTRLTVV.

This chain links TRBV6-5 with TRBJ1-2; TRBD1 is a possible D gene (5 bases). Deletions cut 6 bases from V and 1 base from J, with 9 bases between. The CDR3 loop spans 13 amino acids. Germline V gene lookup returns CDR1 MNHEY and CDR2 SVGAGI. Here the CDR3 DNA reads TGTGCCAGCAGGGACACCGGTAACTATGGCTACACCTTC. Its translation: CASRDTGNYGYTF.

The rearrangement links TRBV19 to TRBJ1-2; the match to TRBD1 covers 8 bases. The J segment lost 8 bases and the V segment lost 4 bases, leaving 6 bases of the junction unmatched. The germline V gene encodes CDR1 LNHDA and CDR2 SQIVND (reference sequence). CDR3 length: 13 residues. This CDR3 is CASSTDRGGGYTF. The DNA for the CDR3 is TGTGCCAGTAGTACAGACAGGGGCGGCGGCTACACCTTC.

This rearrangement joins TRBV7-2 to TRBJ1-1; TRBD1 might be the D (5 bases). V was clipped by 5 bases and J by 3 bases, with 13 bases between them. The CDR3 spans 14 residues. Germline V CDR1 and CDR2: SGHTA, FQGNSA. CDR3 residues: CASSPQIGDTEAFF. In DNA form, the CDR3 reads TGTGCCAGCAGCCCCCAGATAGGGGACACTGAAGCTTTCTTT.

For the CDR3, the DNA is TGTGCCAGCAGGCCCCGGGGTCGGAGCAATCAGCCCCAGCATTTT. This codes for CASRPRGRSNQPQHF. The genes are TRBV6-5 and TRBJ1-5, with D hard to call. CDR1 is MNHEY and CDR2 is SVGAGI in the germline V gene. The CDR3 totals 15 residues. V was shortened by 6 bases and J by 1 base, with 13 bases between the two germline ends.

CDR3 region: CASGRDNQPQHF. DNA for the CDR3: TGTGCCAGCGGTAGAGACAATCAGCCCCAGCATTTT. The chain joins TRBV6-5 to TRBJ1-5; the D is unclear. V was cut by 8 bases and J by 3 bases, with 8 bases left in between. This CDR3 has 12 amino acids. Germline V CDR1 and CDR2: MNHEY, SVGAGI.

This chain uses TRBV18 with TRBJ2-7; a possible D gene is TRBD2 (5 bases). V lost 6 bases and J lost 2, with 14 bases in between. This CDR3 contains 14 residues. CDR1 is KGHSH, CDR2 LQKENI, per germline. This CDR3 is CASSHRTGTYEQYF. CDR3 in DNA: TGTGCCAGCTCCCATAGGACGGGAACCTACGAGCAGTACTTC. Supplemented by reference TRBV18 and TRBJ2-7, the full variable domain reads NAGVMQNPRHLVRRRGQEARLRCSPMKGHSHVYWYRQLPEEGLKFMVYLQKENIIDESGMPKERFSAEFPKEGPSILRIQQVVRGDSAAYFCASSHRTGTYEQYFGPGTRLTVT.

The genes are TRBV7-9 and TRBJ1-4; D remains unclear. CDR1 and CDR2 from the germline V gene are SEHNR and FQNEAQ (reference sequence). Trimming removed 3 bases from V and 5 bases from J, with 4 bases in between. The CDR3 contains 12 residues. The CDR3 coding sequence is TGTGCCAGCAGCTTGGGCAATGAAAAACTGTTTTTT. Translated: CASSLGNEKLFF.

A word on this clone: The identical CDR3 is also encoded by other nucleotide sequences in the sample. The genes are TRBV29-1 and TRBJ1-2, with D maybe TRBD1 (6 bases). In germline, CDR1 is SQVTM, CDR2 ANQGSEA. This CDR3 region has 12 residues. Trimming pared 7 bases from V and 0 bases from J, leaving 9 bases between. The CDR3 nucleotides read TGCAGCGGCGAGGGGGCTAACTATGGCTACACCTTC. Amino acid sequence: CSGEGANYGYTF. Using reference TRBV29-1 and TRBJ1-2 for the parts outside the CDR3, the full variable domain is SAVISQKPSRDICQRGTSLTIQCQVDSQVTMMFWYRQQPGQSLTLIATANQGSEATYESGFVIDKFPISRPNLTFSTLTVSNMSPEDSSIYLCSGEGANYGYTFGSGTRLTVV.

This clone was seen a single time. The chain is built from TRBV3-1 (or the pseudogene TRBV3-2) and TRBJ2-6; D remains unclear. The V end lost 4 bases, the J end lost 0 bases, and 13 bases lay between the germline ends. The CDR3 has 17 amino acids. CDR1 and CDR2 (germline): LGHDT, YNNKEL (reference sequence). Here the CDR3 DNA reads TGTGCCAGCAGCCTTCCGGTTTCTTTCTCTGGGGCCAACGTCCTGACTTTC. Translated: CASSLPVSFSGANVLTF.

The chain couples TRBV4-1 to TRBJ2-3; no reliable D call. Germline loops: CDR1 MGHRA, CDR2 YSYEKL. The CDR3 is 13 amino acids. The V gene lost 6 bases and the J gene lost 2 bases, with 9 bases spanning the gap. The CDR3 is CASRASSTDTQYF. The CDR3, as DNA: TGCGCCAGCAGGGCTTCCTCCACAGATACGCAGTATTTT.

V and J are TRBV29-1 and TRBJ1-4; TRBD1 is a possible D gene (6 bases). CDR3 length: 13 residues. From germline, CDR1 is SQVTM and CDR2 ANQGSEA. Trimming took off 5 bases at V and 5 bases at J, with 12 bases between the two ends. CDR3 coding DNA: TGCAGCGTTTTGGGGGCTGAAAATGAAAAACTGTTTTTT. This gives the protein CSVLGAENEKLFF. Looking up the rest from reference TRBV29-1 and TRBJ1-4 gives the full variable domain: SAVISQKPSRDICQRGTSLTIQCQVDSQVTMMFWYRQQPGQSLTLIATANQGSEATYESGFVIDKFPISRPNLTFSTLTVSNMSPEDSSIYLCSVLGAENEKLFFGSGTQLSVL.

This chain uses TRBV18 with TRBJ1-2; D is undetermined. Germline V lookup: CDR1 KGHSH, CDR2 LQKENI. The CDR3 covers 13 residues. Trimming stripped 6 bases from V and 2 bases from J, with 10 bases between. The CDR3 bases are TGTGCCAGCTCCCAAACACCCAACTATGGCTACACCTTC. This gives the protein CASSQTPNYGYTF.

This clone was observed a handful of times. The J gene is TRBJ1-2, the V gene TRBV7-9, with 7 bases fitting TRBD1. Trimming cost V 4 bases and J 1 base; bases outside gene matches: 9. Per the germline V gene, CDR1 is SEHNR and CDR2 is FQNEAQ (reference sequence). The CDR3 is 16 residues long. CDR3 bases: TGTGCCAGCAGCTATATGGGACAGAAGATTAACTATGGCTACACCTTC. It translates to CASSYMGQKINYGYTF.